One sample yielded the 5 T cell receptor beta chains listed below, sequenced in a study of cytomegalovirus exposure and HLA in healthy donors. Use of 60 Vbeta and 13 Jbeta primers characterized the PCR. The repertoire was sequenced with immunoSEQ multiplex PCR; TCRdb's copy has only in-frame clones and lacks some. The sample has about 200,000 clones; the top ten hold about 1.1%. The specimen was PBMCs. Receptors originate from a girl under 10 years old in good health and CMV-seropositive.

V usage is TRBV2 and J usage is TRBJ2-7, with 14 bases identical to TRBD2. This CDR3 has 20 residues. The V segment lost 4 bases and the J segment 5 bases; nucleotides outside the gene matches: 19. The germline V gene encodes CDR1 SNHLY and CDR2 FYNNEI. CDR3 region: CASSGRGRTGLAGVRNEQYF. The CDR3 nucleotides are TGTGCCAGCAGTGGGAGGGGCCGGACGGGACTAGCGGGAGTTCGTAACGAGCAGTACTTC.

V usage is TRBV28 and J usage is TRBJ1-1; 8 bases fit TRBD1. The germline CDR1 and CDR2 sequences are MDHEN and SYDVKM. CDR3 length: 15 amino acids. J gave up 4 bases and V 5 bases, and 9 bases lay outside the gene matches. DNA of the CDR3: TGTGCCAGCAGTACAGGGGGTGATAAGGGCACTGAAGCTTTCTTT. Protein product: CASSTGGDKGTEAFF.

J is TRBJ2-1 and V is TRBV28, with 8 positions matching TRBD2. The CDR3 is 13 amino acids. Germline V gives CDR1 MDHEN, CDR2 SYDVKM. J was trimmed by 4 bases and V by 8 bases; bases with no gene match: 4. The CDR3: CASSAGGYNEQFF. The DNA for the CDR3 is TGTGCCAGCTCGGCGGGGGGATACAATGAGCAGTTCTTC.

V usage is TRBV28 and J usage is TRBJ1-6; TRBD1 matches 10 bases. The CDR3 has 17 residues. Germline CDR1 is MDHEN and CDR2 is SYDVKM. V was clipped by 5 bases and J by 4 bases; unmatched bases: 8. CDR3 DNA: TGTGCCAGCAGTCCTCCGGGACAGGGGTATTATAATTCACCCCTCCACTTT. This encodes CASSPPGQGYYNSPLHF. The full variable domain, in which reference TRBV28 and TRBJ1-6 provide the parts outside the CDR3, is DVKVTQSSRYLVKRTGEKVFLECVQDMDHENMFWYRQDPGLGLRLIYFSYDVKMKEKGDIPEGYSVSREKKERFSLILESASTNQTSMYLCASSPPGQGYYNSPLHFGNGTRLTVT.

The chain recombines TRBV5-4 with TRBJ2-3; 11 positions match TRBD2. CDR1 and CDR2 from the germline V gene are SGHNT and YYREEE (reference sequence). J gave up 6 bases and V 2 bases, and 5 bases lay outside the gene matches. This CDR3 spans 15 amino acids. The CDR3 nucleotides read TGTGCCAGCAGCTTTAGCGGGAGGGGGGGGGATACGCAGTATTTT. It is translated as CASSFSGRGGDTQYF.